These 10 T cell receptor beta chains share one sample of origin, sequenced in a study of CD8 T cells in ankylosing spondylitis. TCRdb called the 5' RACE reads again in MiXCR, with one record for every CDR3 protein. The data contain about 540,000 distinct CDR3 sequences, roughly 13% of them seen just once; the ten biggest clones take up approximately 6.2%. Study-wide results and caveats: It appeared that ankylosing spondylitis blood was characterized by a TCR beta motif of about 8 highly homologous variants.

Antigens for these TCRs are unknown. The sequencing input was blood, either unsorted or a sorted T cell fraction (not recorded which). These receptors were collected from a male donor with ankylosing spondylitis.

The chain is built from TRBV5-5 and TRBJ2-1; D gene unclear. CDR1 is SGHKS and CDR2 is YYEKEE in the germline V gene (reference sequence). V was pared by 4 bases and J by 4 bases, with 15 bases between. The CDR3 spans 15 residues. CDR3 in DNA: TGTGCCAGCAGCGTACTACGGTCGAGATACAATGAGCAGTTCTTC. Protein product: CASSVLRSRYNEQFF.

This clonotype has only a few counts. The genes are TRBV10-3 and TRBJ1-2; 10 bases map to TRBD1. In germline, CDR1 is ENHRY, CDR2 SYGVKD. The ends lost 11 bases at V and 7 bases at J; junction bases unmatched: 16. CDR3 length: 15 amino acids. CDR3 nucleotides: TGTGCCGCCGGCGGAAGGGGGACAGGGGCATCTGGCTACACCTTC. Protein sequence: CAAGGRGTGASGYTF.

The J gene is TRBJ2-3, the V gene TRBV18; maybe TRBD2 (6 bases). V was trimmed by 5 bases and J by 0 bases, leaving 18 bases between them. Germline lookup yields CDR1 KGHSH and CDR2 LQKENI. CDR3 length equals 17 residues. In DNA, the CDR3 is TGTGCCAGCTCAACAACGCGATTGGGGACTAGCACAGATACGCAGTATTTT. This translates into CASSTTRLGTSTDTQYF.

This clonotype was found a few times. The rearrangement links TRBV27 to TRBJ2-7, with D tentatively TRBD1 (5 bases). This CDR3 has 14 residues. V gave up 3 bases and J gave up 0 bases, with 9 bases separating them. The germline V gene encodes CDR1 MNHEY and CDR2 SMNVEV (reference sequence). The CDR3 reads CASSFGRDSYEQYF. In DNA form, the CDR3 reads TGTGCCAGCAGTTTCGGCAGGGACTCCTACGAGCAGTACTTC.

The sample holds a few counts of this clonotype. The gene calls are TRBV7-9 and TRBJ1-4; no reliable D call. The germline gives CDR1 SEHNR, CDR2 FQNEAQ (reference sequence). The CDR3 has 15 residues. Trimming took 0 bases from V and 6 from J, leaving 11 bases between them. The CDR3, as DNA: TGTGCCAGCAGCTTAGCAGACGGGCTTTATGAAAAACTGTTTTTT. Its protein is CASSLADGLYEKLFF.

This clonotype was counted between two and nine times. This chain connects TRBV12-3 or TRBV12-4 to TRBJ1-5, with D perhaps TRBD1 (6 bases). The CDR3 is 13 residues long. With 4 bases removed from V and 8 bases from J, the gap between germline ends came to 12 bases. The CDR3 sequence: CASSSWTVKPQHF. The CDR3 region has the DNA TGTGCCAGCAGTTCGTGGACAGTTAAGCCCCAGCATTTT.

The V call is TRBV24-1, the J call TRBJ2-1; the D is unclear. This CDR3 is 13 amino acids long. V lost 4 bases to trimming and J lost 10 bases, with 13 bases between them. The V gene's germline CDR1 is KGHDR and CDR2 SFDVKD. The CDR3 here is CATSDSHSAEQFF. The DNA for the CDR3 is TGTGCCACCAGTGACAGCCACTCTGCCGAGCAGTTCTTC.

The genes are TRBV24-1 and TRBJ2-1; TRBD2 agrees at 7 bases. This CDR3 spans 14 amino acids. The V gene end was trimmed by 3 bases and the J gene end by 3 bases; junction bases not matched to a gene: 1. CDR1 and CDR2 (germline): KGHDR, SFDVKD. The CDR3 DNA follows: TGTGCCACCAGTGATGAGCGGGACTACAATGAGCAGTTCTTC. Translating gives CATSDERDYNEQFF.

The chain links TRBV7-9 to TRBJ2-5; D not certain. Looked up from germline, CDR1 is SEHNR and CDR2 is FQNEAQ (reference sequence). This CDR3 has 14 residues. Trimming removed 3 bases at V and 1 base at J, with 9 bases between. The CDR3 DNA is TGTGCCAGCAGCTTTCGGGTCGGCCAAGAGACCCAGTACTTC. It encodes CASSFRVGQETQYF. The full variable domain, with the rest looked up from reference TRBV7-9 and TRBJ2-5, is DTGVSQNPRHKITKRGQNVTFRCDPISEHNRLYWYRQTLGQGPEFLTYFQNEAQLEKSRLLSDRFSAERPKGSFSTLEIQRTEQGDSAMYLCASSFRVGQETQYFGPGTRLLVL.

The rearrangement uses TRBV12-3 or TRBV12-4 and TRBJ2-7; the D is unclear. Trimming cost V 5 bases and J 3 bases, with 5 bases left between them. CDR3 length equals 11 residues. The CDR3 reads CASSTFYEQYF. The CDR3 DNA follows: TGTGCCAGCAGTACATTCTACGAGCAGTACTTC.